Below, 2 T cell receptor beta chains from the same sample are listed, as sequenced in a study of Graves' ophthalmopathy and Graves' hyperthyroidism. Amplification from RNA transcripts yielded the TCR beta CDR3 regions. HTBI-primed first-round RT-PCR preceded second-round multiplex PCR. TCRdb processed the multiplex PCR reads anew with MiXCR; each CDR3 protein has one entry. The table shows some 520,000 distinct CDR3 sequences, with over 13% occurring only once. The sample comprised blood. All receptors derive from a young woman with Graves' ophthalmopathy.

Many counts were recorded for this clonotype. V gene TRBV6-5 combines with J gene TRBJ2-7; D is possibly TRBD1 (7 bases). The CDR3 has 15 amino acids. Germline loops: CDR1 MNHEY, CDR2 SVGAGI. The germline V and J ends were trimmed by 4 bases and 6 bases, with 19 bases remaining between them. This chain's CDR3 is CASSSLGTEGGEQYF. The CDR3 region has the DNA TGTGCCAGCAGTTCCCTGGGGACAGAGGGAGGCGAGCAGTACTTC.

In nucleotides, the CDR3 is TGCAGTGCTAGAGAAAACGGCCAAGAGACCCAGTACTTC. This gives the protein CSARENGQETQYF. This chain uses TRBV20-1 with TRBJ2-5; D is ambiguous. Germline V CDR1 and CDR2: DFQATT, SNEGSKA (reference sequence). Trimming shortened V by 0 bases and J by 1 base, and 6 bases separated the two germline ends. The CDR3 is 13 residues long.